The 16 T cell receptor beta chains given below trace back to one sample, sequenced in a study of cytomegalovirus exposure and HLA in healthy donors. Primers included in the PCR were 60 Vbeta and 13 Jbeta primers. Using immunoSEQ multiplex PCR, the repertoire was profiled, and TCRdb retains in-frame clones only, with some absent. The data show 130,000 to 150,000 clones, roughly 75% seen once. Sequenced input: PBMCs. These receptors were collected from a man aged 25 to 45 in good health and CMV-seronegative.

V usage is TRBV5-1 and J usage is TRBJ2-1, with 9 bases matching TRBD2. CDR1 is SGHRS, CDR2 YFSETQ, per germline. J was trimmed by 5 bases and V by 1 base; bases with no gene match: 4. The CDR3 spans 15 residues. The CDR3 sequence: CASSLKGGRDNEQFF. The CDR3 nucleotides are TGCGCCAGCAGCTTGAAGGGCGGGAGGGACAATGAGCAGTTCTTC.

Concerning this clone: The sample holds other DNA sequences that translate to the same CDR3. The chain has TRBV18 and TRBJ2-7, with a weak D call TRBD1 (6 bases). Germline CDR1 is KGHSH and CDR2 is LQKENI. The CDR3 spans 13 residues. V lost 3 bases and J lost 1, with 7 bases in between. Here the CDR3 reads CASSPGQSYEQYF. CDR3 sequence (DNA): TGTGCCAGCTCACCCGGACAGTCCTACGAGCAGTACTTC.

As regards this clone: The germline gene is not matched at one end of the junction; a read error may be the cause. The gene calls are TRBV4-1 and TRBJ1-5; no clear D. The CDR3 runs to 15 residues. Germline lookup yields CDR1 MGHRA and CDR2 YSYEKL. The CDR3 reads CASSQNENSNQPQNF. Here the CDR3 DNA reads TGCGCCAGCAGCCAAAACGAAAATAGCAATCAGCCCCAGAATTTT.

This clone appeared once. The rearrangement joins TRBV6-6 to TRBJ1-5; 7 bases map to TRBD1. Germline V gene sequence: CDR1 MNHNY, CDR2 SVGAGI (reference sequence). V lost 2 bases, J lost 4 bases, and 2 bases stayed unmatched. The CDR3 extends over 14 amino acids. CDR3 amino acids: CASSYDRENQPQHF. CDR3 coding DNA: TGTGCCAGCAGTTACGACAGGGAGAATCAGCCCCAGCATTTT.

CDR3 in amino acids: CASRPGQGTYEQYF. The CDR3 region has the DNA TGTGCCAGCAGACCCGGACAGGGAACCTACGAGCAGTACTTC. The V gene is TRBV6-6, the J gene TRBJ2-7; TRBD1 matches 8 bases. Germline trimming cut 6 bases from V and 2 bases from J; bases unmatched to any gene: 6. Germline values: CDR1 MNHNY, CDR2 SVGAGI (reference sequence). This CDR3 is built from 14 residues.

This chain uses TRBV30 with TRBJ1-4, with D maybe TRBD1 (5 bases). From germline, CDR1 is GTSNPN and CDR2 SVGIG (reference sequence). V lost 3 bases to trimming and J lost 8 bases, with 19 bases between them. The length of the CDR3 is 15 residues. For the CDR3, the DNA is TGTGCCTGGAGCGGGGACGTCGGAGGGGAAGAAAAACTGTTTTTT. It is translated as CAWSGDVGGEEKLFF.

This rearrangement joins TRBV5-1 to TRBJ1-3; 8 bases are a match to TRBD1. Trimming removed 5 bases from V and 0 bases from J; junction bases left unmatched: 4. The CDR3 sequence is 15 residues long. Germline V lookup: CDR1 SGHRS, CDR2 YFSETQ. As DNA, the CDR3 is TGCGCCAGCAGGGCAGGGACAGGCTCTGGAAACACCATATATTTT. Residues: CASRAGTGSGNTIYF. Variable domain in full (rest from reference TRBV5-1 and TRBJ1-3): KAGVTQTPRYLIKTRGQQVTLSCSPISGHRSVSWYQQTPGQGLQFLFEYFSETQRNKGNFPGRFSGRQFSNSRSEMNVSTLELGDSALYLCASRAGTGSGNTIYFGEGSWLTVV.

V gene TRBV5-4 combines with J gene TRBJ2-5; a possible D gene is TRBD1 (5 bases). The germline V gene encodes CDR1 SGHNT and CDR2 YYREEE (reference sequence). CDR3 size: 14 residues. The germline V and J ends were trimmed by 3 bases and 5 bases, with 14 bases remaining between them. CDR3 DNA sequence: TGTGCCAGCAGCTCAAAGGGCAGGGTGGAGACCCAGTACTTC. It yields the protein CASSSKGRVETQYF. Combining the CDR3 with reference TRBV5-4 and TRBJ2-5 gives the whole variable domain ETGVTQSPTHLIKTRGQQVTLRCSSQSGHNTVSWYQQALGQGPQFIFQYYREEENGRGNFPPRFSGLQFPNYSSELNVNALELDDSALYLCASSSKGRVETQYFGPGTRLLVL.

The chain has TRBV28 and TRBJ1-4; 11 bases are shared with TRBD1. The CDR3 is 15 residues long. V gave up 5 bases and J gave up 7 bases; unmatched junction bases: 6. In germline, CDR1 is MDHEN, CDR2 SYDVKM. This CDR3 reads CASSPPGQGGEKLFF. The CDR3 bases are TGTGCCAGCAGTCCACCGGGACAGGGGGGTGAAAAACTGTTTTTT. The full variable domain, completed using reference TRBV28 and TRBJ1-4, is DVKVTQSSRYLVKRTGEKVFLECVQDMDHENMFWYRQDPGLGLRLIYFSYDVKMKEKGDIPEGYSVSREKKERFSLILESASTNQTSMYLCASSPPGQGGEKLFFGSGTQLSVL.

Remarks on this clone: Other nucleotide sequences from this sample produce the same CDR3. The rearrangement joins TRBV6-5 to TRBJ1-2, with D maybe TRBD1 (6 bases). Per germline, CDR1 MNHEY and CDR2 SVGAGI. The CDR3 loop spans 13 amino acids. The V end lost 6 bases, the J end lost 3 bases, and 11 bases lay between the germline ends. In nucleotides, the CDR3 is TGTGCCAGCAGGAAACAGGGATACTATGGCTACACCTTC. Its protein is CASRKQGYYGYTF.

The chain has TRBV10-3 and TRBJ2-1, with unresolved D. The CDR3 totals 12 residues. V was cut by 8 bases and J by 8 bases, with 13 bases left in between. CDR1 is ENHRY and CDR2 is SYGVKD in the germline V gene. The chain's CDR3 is CAIGSVMHEQFF. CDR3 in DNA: TGTGCCATCGGTTCAGTTATGCATGAGCAGTTCTTC.

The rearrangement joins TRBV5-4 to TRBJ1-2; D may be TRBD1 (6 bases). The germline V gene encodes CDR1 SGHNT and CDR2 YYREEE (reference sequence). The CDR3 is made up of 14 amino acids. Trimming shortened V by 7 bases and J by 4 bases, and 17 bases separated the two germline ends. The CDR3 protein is CASSIAGVIYGYTF. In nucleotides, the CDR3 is TGTGCCAGCTCCATCGCAGGGGTGATCTATGGCTACACCTTC.

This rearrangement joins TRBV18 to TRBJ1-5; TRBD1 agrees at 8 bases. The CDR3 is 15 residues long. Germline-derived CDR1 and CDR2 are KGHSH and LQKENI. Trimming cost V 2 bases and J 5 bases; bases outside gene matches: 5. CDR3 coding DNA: TGTGCCAGCTCACCAGAGGGACAGGCCCATCAGCCCCAGCATTTT. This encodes CASSPEGQAHQPQHF.

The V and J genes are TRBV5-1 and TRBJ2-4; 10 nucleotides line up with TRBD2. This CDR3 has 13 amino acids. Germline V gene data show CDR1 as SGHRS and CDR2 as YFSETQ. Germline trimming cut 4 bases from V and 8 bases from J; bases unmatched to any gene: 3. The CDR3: CASSGAGGYIQYF. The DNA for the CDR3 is TGCGCCAGCAGCGGAGCGGGAGGGTACATTCAGTACTTC.

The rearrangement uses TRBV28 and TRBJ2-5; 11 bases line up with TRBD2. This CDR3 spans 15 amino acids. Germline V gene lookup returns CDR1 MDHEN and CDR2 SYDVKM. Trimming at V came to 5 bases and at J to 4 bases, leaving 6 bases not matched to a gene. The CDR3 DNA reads TGTGCCAGCAGTATTACTAGCGGGGGTGGAGAGACCCAGTACTTC. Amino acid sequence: CASSITSGGGETQYF.

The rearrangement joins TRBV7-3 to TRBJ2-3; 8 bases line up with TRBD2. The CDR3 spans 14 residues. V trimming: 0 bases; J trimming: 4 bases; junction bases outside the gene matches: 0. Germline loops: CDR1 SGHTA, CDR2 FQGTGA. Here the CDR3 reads CASSLTGGADTQYF. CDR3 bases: TGTGCCAGCAGCTTAACCGGGGGGGCAGATACGCAGTATTTT.